The 28 T cell receptor beta chains below all came from one sample that was sequenced in a study of blood T cell repertoires in COVID-19. Data came from immunoSEQ multiplex PCR; TCRdb stores just in-frame clones and leaves some out. The repertoire holds a few hundred thousand clones, with roughly 87% as singletons. The sequenced sample was PBMCs or T cells enriched from blood (not recorded which). Source of these receptors: a woman in her 30s who had recovered from COVID-19.

The table lists this clone with a count of one. The CDR3 loop is CASTPSPSTDTQYF. CDR3 sequence (DNA): TGTGCCAGTACCCCTTCCCCTAGCACAGATACGCAGTATTTT. The V gene is TRBV19, the J gene TRBJ2-3; D unclear. The CDR3 is 14 residues long. Germline CDR1 reads LNHDA; CDR2 reads SQIVND (reference sequence). The ends were cut back, 7 bases at V and 0 bases at J, with 11 bases in the middle.

The chain carries TRBV5-5 and TRBJ2-7, with a tentative D call TRBD2 (5 bases). V was cut by 4 bases and J by 6 bases, with 20 bases left in between. The CDR3 loop spans 15 amino acids. Germline values: CDR1 SGHKS, CDR2 YYEKEE (reference sequence). The CDR3 here is CASSLTPGSYAEQYF. Written as DNA, the CDR3 is TGTGCCAGCAGCCTGACGCCGGGATCCTACGCCGAGCAGTACTTC.

V and J are TRBV7-9 and TRBJ1-4, with a weak D call TRBD1 (6 bases). Trimming pared 4 bases from V and 0 bases from J, leaving 15 bases between. The CDR3 length is 17 residues. Germline lookup yields CDR1 SEHNR and CDR2 FQNEAQ (reference sequence). The CDR3 sequence: CASSSGAWTATNEKLFF. CDR3 sequence (DNA): TGTGCCAGCAGCTCCGGGGCTTGGACAGCAACTAATGAAAAACTGTTTTTT.

This chain connects TRBV23-1 to TRBJ2-7; D not certain. TRBV23-1 is assigned to the ORF class and has an uncertain function. V lost 3 bases to trimming and J lost 4 bases, with 19 bases between them. The CDR3 has 16 residues. CDR3 region: CASSQDQKGPRYEQYF. Here the CDR3 DNA reads TGCGCCAGCAGTCAGGATCAGAAAGGCCCGAGGTACGAGCAGTACTTC.

The chain combines TRBV7-6 with TRBJ1-5; 9 positions agree with TRBD1. There are 14 residues in the CDR3. The V segment lost 5 bases and the J segment 4 bases; nucleotides outside the gene matches: 3. Per germline, CDR1 SGHVS and CDR2 FNYEAQ. CDR3 coding DNA: TGTGCCAGCAGCCCGACAGGGGGTAATCAGCCCCAGCATTTT. Translated: CASSPTGGNQPQHF.

The rearrangement joins TRBV7-9 to TRBJ1-2; D gene ambiguous. V was clipped by 8 bases and J by 2 bases, with 15 bases between them. The CDR3 extends over 14 amino acids. Germline-derived CDR1 and CDR2 are SEHNR and FQNEAQ (reference sequence). CDR3 nucleotide sequence: TGTGCCAGCGGATTCCAGGCTACGAACTATGGCTACACCTTC. This encodes CASGFQATNYGYTF.

CDR3 DNA sequence: TGTGCCACCAGCAGCTGGACAGGTAACACTGAAGCTTTCTTT. Translated, it gives CATSSWTGNTEAFF. The chain carries TRBV15 and TRBJ1-1, with 7 bases that match TRBD1. The V and J ends lost 3 bases and 2 bases, in that order; junction bases with no gene match: 3. The CDR3 contains 14 residues. Germline lookup yields CDR1 LNHNV and CDR2 YYDKDF (reference sequence).

The V gene is TRBV7-2, the J gene TRBJ2-2; 8 positions agree with TRBD2. V shed 5 bases and J 0 bases; nucleotides not matched to a gene: 2. This CDR3 is 15 amino acids long. Per the germline V gene, CDR1 is SGHTA and CDR2 is FQGNSA. DNA for the CDR3: TGTGCCAGCAGCCAGGGACTAGCGAACACCGGGGAGCTGTTTTTT. Translated, it gives CASSQGLANTGELFF.

The V gene is TRBV4-2, the J gene TRBJ1-3; D is uncertain. This CDR3 contains 13 residues. Deletions cut 4 bases from V and 2 bases from J, with 6 bases between. Germline loops: CDR1 LGHNA, CDR2 YNFKEQ. CDR3: CASSPGAGNTIYF. CDR3 sequence (DNA): TGTGCCAGCAGCCCGGGAGCTGGAAACACCATATATTTT.

This chain joins TRBV5-1 and TRBJ2-2; 8 bases match TRBD1. The CDR3 totals 16 residues. Germline V gene data show CDR1 as SGHRS and CDR2 as YFSETQ. V trimming: 4 bases; J trimming: 1 base; junction bases outside the gene matches: 6. CDR3 residues: CASSGTGTGNTGELFF. The DNA for the CDR3 is TGCGCCAGCAGCGGAACCGGGACAGGGAACACCGGGGAGCTGTTTTTT.

This sequence joins TRBV4-1 and TRBJ1-5; D is possibly TRBD1 (6 bases). Germline CDR1 is MGHRA and CDR2 is YSYEKL. V was pared by 2 bases and J by 11 bases, with 16 bases between. The length of the CDR3 is 14 residues. Here the CDR3 reads CASSQMVGGQAQHF. DNA of the CDR3: TGCGCCAGCAGCCAAATGGTCGGGGGGCAGGCCCAGCATTTT.

Details on this clone: Other DNA variants within this sample encode the same CDR3. J is TRBJ2-1 and V is TRBV19; D is ambiguous. The ends were cut back, 1 base at V and 0 bases at J, with 4 bases in the middle. CDR1 is LNHDA and CDR2 is SQIVND in the germline V gene (reference sequence). The CDR3 consists of 14 residues. The CDR3 protein is CASSIVSSYNEQFF. Written as DNA, the CDR3 is TGTGCCAGTAGTATAGTGAGCTCCTACAATGAGCAGTTCTTC.

The chain joins TRBV3-1 (or the pseudogene TRBV3-2) to TRBJ2-2; D gene unclear. Trimming took 0 bases from V and 3 from J, leaving 11 bases between them. The CDR3 is 16 residues long. Germline V gives CDR1 LGHDT, CDR2 YNNKEL (reference sequence). CDR3 DNA: TGTGCCAGCAGCCAAGATTGGGCGAGATACACCGGGGAGCTGTTTTTT. It codes for CASSQDWARYTGELFF.

The V gene is TRBV9, the J gene TRBJ1-1; D ambiguous. The CDR3 is 13 residues long. The V gene's germline CDR1 is SGDLS and CDR2 YYNGEE. Trimming pared 1 base from V and 5 bases from J, leaving 9 bases between. CDR3 protein: CASSVTQWTEAFF. As DNA, the CDR3 is TGTGCCAGCAGCGTAACACAGTGGACTGAAGCTTTCTTT.

The rearrangement joins TRBV9 to TRBJ2-3; 7 positions agree with TRBD2. The CDR3 is 15 amino acids. In germline, CDR1 is SGDLS, CDR2 YYNGEE. J lost 4 bases, V lost 0 bases, and 5 bases had no gene match. The DNA of the CDR3 is TGTGCCAGCAGCGTAGAGGGGAGGGGTCCAGATACGCAGTATTTT. This translates into CASSVEGRGPDTQYF.

To note about this clone: The same CDR3 also results from other DNA sequences found in this sample. This chain connects TRBV7-9 to TRBJ1-2; tentative D call: TRBD1 (5 bases). This CDR3 spans 14 amino acids. The V gene lost 1 base and the J gene lost 4 bases, with 10 bases spanning the gap. Germline V lookup: CDR1 SEHNR, CDR2 FQNEAQ (reference sequence). The CDR3 DNA follows: TGTGCCAGCAGCTTAGGGCAGGGAAGCTATGGCTACACCTTC. It specifies CASSLGQGSYGYTF.

This clone was seen only once. The V gene is TRBV12-3 or TRBV12-4, the J gene TRBJ1-1; D ambiguous. V lost 6 bases, J lost 3 bases, and 11 bases lay in between. There are 13 residues in the CDR3. Here the CDR3 reads CASSRIGDTEAFF. Written as DNA, the CDR3 is TGTGCCAGCAGCAGGATCGGGGACACTGAAGCTTTCTTT.

This chain connects TRBV5-4 to TRBJ2-2, with 7 bases identical to TRBD2. The CDR3 consists of 15 residues. The germline V gene encodes CDR1 SGHNT and CDR2 YYREEE (reference sequence). The J segment lost 3 bases and the V segment lost 5 bases, leaving 7 bases of the junction unmatched. CDR3 nucleotide sequence: TGTGCCAGCAGGCGCGGGGGAGGGGACACCGGGGAGCTGTTTTTT. Its protein is CASRRGGGDTGELFF.

This clone was seen a single time. The rearrangement joins TRBV5-5 to TRBJ2-7, with D tentatively TRBD2 (6 bases). CDR1 and CDR2 (germline): SGHKS, YYEKEE (reference sequence). Trimming cost V 4 bases and J 3 bases, with 20 bases left between them. CDR3 length: 16 amino acids. This CDR3 reads CASSPRDSFLFYEQYF. In DNA, the CDR3 is TGTGCCAGCAGCCCGAGGGACTCGTTCTTGTTCTACGAGCAGTACTTC.

About this clone itself: The identical CDR3 is also encoded by other nucleotide sequences in the sample. The gene calls are TRBV2 and TRBJ1-2; 7 nucleotides match TRBD1. The trim removed 6 bases at V and 2 bases at J, leaving 3 bases unmatched. Germline lookup yields CDR1 SNHLY and CDR2 FYNNEI. The CDR3 runs to 13 residues. The CDR3 loop reads CASSPDRNYGYTF. The CDR3 DNA is TGTGCCAGCAGCCCGGACAGGAACTATGGCTACACCTTC. The full variable domain, rest sourced from reference TRBV2 and TRBJ1-2, is EPEVTQTPSHQVTQMGQEVILRCVPISNHLYFYWYRQILGQKVEFLVSFYNNEISEKSEIFDDQFSVERPDGSNFTLKIRSTKLEDSAMYFCASSPDRNYGYTFGSGTRLTVV.

The chain carries TRBV30 and TRBJ1-6; 7 nucleotides line up with TRBD1. The CDR3 contains 18 residues. Germline loops: CDR1 GTSNPN, CDR2 SVGIG (reference sequence). V lost 3 bases to trimming and J lost 6 bases; unmatched junction nucleotides: 17. CDR3 nucleotide sequence: TGTGCCTGGAGACTCCGGGACAGCCTTGGAATTTCTAATTCACCCCTCCACTTT. Residues: CAWRLRDSLGISNSPLHF.

The V and J genes are TRBV7-6 and TRBJ2-1; the D gene is possibly TRBD1 (5 bases). V lost 6 bases and J 5 bases, leaving 14 bases between the germline ends. Germline loops: CDR1 SGHVS, CDR2 FNYEAQ. This CDR3 has 14 amino acids. CDR3 nucleotides: TGTGCCAGCAGTCTTGACAGCATCGACAATGAGCAGTTCTTC. This sequence encodes CASSLDSIDNEQFF.

Only one count was recorded for this clone. The rearrangement joins TRBV20-1 to TRBJ2-5; no reliable D call. The germline V gene has CDR1 DFQATT and CDR2 SNEGSKA (reference sequence). The CDR3 is 10 amino acids. V lost 6 bases, J lost 5 bases, and 7 bases lay in between. CDR3 in DNA: TGCAGTGCGGCCGTTGAGACCCAGTACTTC. As protein: CSAAVETQYF.

This clone came up a few times. The chain has TRBV28 and TRBJ1-2; the D gene is possibly TRBD1 (6 bases). The V and J ends lost 1 base and 4 bases respectively, with 10 bases between them. In germline, CDR1 is MDHEN, CDR2 SYDVKM. CDR3 length equals 14 residues. CDR3 loop: CASSLSRGLYGYTF. The CDR3 region has the DNA TGTGCCAGCAGTTTATCCAGGGGCCTCTATGGCTACACCTTC.

The sample holds a few counts of this clone. CDR3 loop: CASSPPTGGSNEKLFF. CDR3 nucleotides: TGTGCCAGCTCACCACCAACAGGGGGATCTAATGAAAAACTGTTTTTT. The rearrangement uses TRBV18 and TRBJ1-4, with TRBD1 identical over 8 bases. This CDR3 spans 16 amino acids. The V gene's germline CDR1 is KGHSH and CDR2 LQKENI. V dropped 0 bases and J dropped 3; count of bases not matched to a gene: 3.

This CDR3 is CASSQSSQGAAGANVLTF. CDR3 DNA: TGTGCCAGTAGTCAATCATCCCAGGGGGCGGCTGGGGCCAACGTCCTGACTTTC. This chain joins TRBV19 and TRBJ2-6, with 8 bases matching TRBD1. CDR1 and CDR2 (germline): LNHDA, SQIVND (reference sequence). V trimming: 5 bases; J trimming: 2 bases; junction bases outside the gene matches: 11. The CDR3 extends over 18 amino acids.

This rearrangement joins TRBV6-1 to TRBJ1-1; tentative D call: TRBD1 (6 bases). The germline gives CDR1 MNHNS, CDR2 SASEGT. CDR3 length equals 16 residues. V lost 0 bases to trimming and J lost 4 bases, with 15 bases between them. The CDR3 bases are TGTGCCAGCAGTGAAGCCCCCGCGGGAGGGGGCACTGAAGCTTTCTTT. Protein: CASSEAPAGGGTEAFF.

This clone was counted once. The chain links TRBV9 to TRBJ2-7, with 8 bases identical to TRBD2. V shed 0 bases and J 2 bases; nucleotides not matched to a gene: 10. Germline lookup yields CDR1 SGDLS and CDR2 YYNGEE. The length of the CDR3 is 17 residues. The CDR3 nucleotides read TGTGCCAGCAGCGTAGCCCCCGTGGGCGGGAGGACCTACGAGCAGTACTTC. Translating it yields CASSVAPVGGRTYEQYF.